Presented here are 31 T cell receptor beta chains from one specimen sequenced in a study of T cells after yellow fever vaccination. TCRdb reprocessed the 5' RACE reads with MiXCR, giving one entry per CDR3 protein. The top ten hold about two fifths of the sample, which has about 73,000 distinct CDR3 sequences, approximately 7.5% seen once. Material: CD8+ T cells sorted from PBMCs, obtained on the day of the yellow fever booster vaccination. The receptors shown here come from a man in his thirties or forties who received the YFV17D yellow fever vaccine.

This clonotype has only a few counts. This chain uses TRBV14 with TRBJ2-7, with a tentative D call TRBD2 (7 bases). Trimming left V 1 base short and J 2 bases short, with 18 bases between. Germline V lookup: CDR1 SGHDN, CDR2 FVKESK. The CDR3 consists of 17 residues. The CDR3 region has the DNA TGTGCCAGCAGCCAAGCCTTTGGGGGGGCCCATACCTACGAGCAGTACTTC. Translation gives CASSQAFGGAHTYEQYF. Looking up the rest from reference TRBV14 and TRBJ2-7 gives the full variable domain: EAGVTQFPSHSVIEKGQTVTLRCDPISGHDNLYWYRRVMGKEIKFLLHFVKESKQDESGMPNNRFLAERTGGTYSTLKVQPAELEDSGVYFCASSQAFGGAHTYEQYFGPGTRLTVT.

This clonotype occurred many times. The chain combines TRBV29-1 with TRBJ2-7; D unresolved. V shed 5 bases and J shed 4 bases, with 9 bases lying between them. In germline, CDR1 is SQVTM, CDR2 ANQGSEA. The CDR3 contains 11 residues. CDR3 coding DNA: TGCAGCGTTATCCTGGGTTACGAGCAGTACTTC. It yields the protein CSVILGYEQYF.

The chain has TRBV7-8 and TRBJ1-2, with D uncertain. The CDR3 spans 14 residues. V lost 4 bases and J 2 bases, leaving 11 bases between the germline ends. Looked up from germline, CDR1 is SGHVS and CDR2 is FQNEAQ. CDR3 residues: CASSSRHANYGYTF. Here the CDR3 DNA reads TGTGCCAGCAGCTCGAGACATGCGAACTATGGCTACACCTTC.

In the case of this clonotype: A read error is possible here, since a much larger clone lies one base away. The gene calls are TRBV21-1 and TRBJ2-7; the table assigns TRBD1, which was not confirmed against the DNA. TRBV21-1 represents a pseudogene. The CDR3 runs 14 residues. CDR3 sequence: CDSSKQGWLYEQYF. CDR3 bases: TGTGACAGCAGCAAACAGGGTTGGTTGTACGAGCAGTACTTC.

This clonotype has a handful of counts. The chain employs TRBV20-1 and TRBJ2-7, with D maybe TRBD2 (6 bases). The CDR3 has 15 residues. Germline CDR1 and CDR2: DFQATT and SNEGSKA (reference sequence). With 0 bases removed from V and 3 bases from J, the gap between germline ends came to 15 bases. CDR3 sequence (DNA): TGCAGTGCTAGAGAGGGGGAGGCCAGCTACTACGAGCAGTACTTC. Residues: CSAREGEASYYEQYF.

The CDR3 region is CASSMRSGQYNEQFF. The CDR3 DNA reads TGTGCCAGTAGTATGAGAAGCGGCCAATACAATGAGCAGTTCTTC. This sequence joins TRBV19 and TRBJ2-1; D possibly corresponds to TRBD2 (5 bases). The length of the CDR3 is 15 residues. The V gene lost 3 bases and the J gene lost 4 bases, with 13 bases spanning the gap. The V gene's germline CDR1 is LNHDA and CDR2 SQIVND (reference sequence).

The V call is TRBV28, the J call TRBJ2-1, with 7 positions matching TRBD1. V lost 5 bases and J lost 5; bases outside the gene matches: 9. The CDR3 spans 15 residues. Germline assignment: CDR1 MDHEN and CDR2 SYDVKM. The DNA for the CDR3 is TGTGCCAGCAGTCCTACCGGGACAGCTGACAATGAGCAGTTCTTC. Its translation is CASSPTGTADNEQFF.

This clonotype was found a few times. This chain connects TRBV28 to TRBJ1-2; D is unresolved. Germline values: CDR1 MDHEN, CDR2 SYDVKM. Trimming pared 5 bases from V and 7 bases from J, leaving 20 bases between. The CDR3 is 15 amino acids. CDR3 DNA sequence: TGTGCCAGCAGTCCTCTTTACCTGGCGATGGGTGGCTACACCTTC. This codes for CASSPLYLAMGGYTF.

The table lists this clonotype with a few counts. This chain uses TRBV6-6 with TRBJ2-2, with D hard to call. Germline V gene lookup returns CDR1 MNHNY and CDR2 SVGAGI (reference sequence). The germline V and J ends were trimmed by 2 bases and 6 bases, with 7 bases remaining between them. The CDR3 has 13 amino acids. The CDR3 DNA reads TGTGCCAGCAGTTACCGCCCCCCCGGGGAGCTGTTTTTT. It is translated as CASSYRPPGELFF.

This clonotype has ten or more counts. The genes are TRBV4-3 and TRBJ2-7; 8 positions agree with TRBD2. Germline V gene lookup returns CDR1 LGHNA and CDR2 YSLEER. The CDR3 spans 15 residues. With V trimmed by 1 base and J by 2 bases, 4 bases remained unmatched. CDR3 protein: CASSQVPGGAYEQYF. DNA for the CDR3: TGCGCCAGCAGCCAAGTCCCGGGGGGGGCCTACGAGCAGTACTTC.

In DNA, the CDR3 is TGTGCCAGCAGTTACTCGACACAGGGGAGCTCCTACGAGCAGTACTTC. It specifies CASSYSTQGSSYEQYF. This chain uses TRBV6-5 with TRBJ2-7, with 7 bases that match TRBD1. CDR1 and CDR2 (germline): MNHEY, SVGAGI. There are 16 residues in the CDR3. V shed 0 bases, J shed 0 bases, and the junction held 5 bases outside the gene matches.

This clonotype was found a few times. The CDR3 spells CASSWTGGYNEQFF. CDR3 coding DNA: TGTGCCAGCAGTTGGACAGGGGGATACAATGAGCAGTTCTTC. The chain is built from TRBV6-5 and TRBJ2-1; 10 bases are shared with TRBD1. CDR1 MNHEY and CDR2 SVGAGI come from the germline V gene. The trim removed 4 bases at V and 4 bases at J, leaving 1 base unmatched. The CDR3 is made up of 14 amino acids.

This clonotype was seen repeatedly, ten times or more. The chain combines TRBV5-1 with TRBJ2-1; 12 positions agree with TRBD2. CDR3 size: 18 residues. V trimming: 4 bases; J trimming: 5 bases; junction bases outside the gene matches: 13. Germline CDR1 SGHRS, CDR2 YFSETQ. CDR3 amino acids: CASSGEGGLAGPDNEQFF. DNA of the CDR3: TGCGCCAGCAGCGGAGAAGGGGGACTAGCGGGTCCTGACAATGAGCAGTTCTTC.

The chain is built from TRBV25-1 and TRBJ2-1, with D unclear. This CDR3 spans 14 amino acids. The germline V gene has CDR1 MGHDK and CDR2 SYGVNS. Deletions cut 5 bases from V and 8 bases from J, with 16 bases between. CDR3 residues: CASSIGPHGDEQFF. The CDR3 DNA follows: TGTGCCAGCAGTATCGGGCCTCACGGCGATGAGCAGTTCTTC.

There are a few counts of this clonotype. DNA for the CDR3: TGTGCCAGCAGTTTATCCAGCCCCGCCGAGCAGTACTTC. Translation gives CASSLSSPAEQYF. This sequence joins TRBV27 and TRBJ2-7; D call uncertain. Germline loops: CDR1 MNHEY, CDR2 SMNVEV (reference sequence). Trimming pared 0 bases from V and 6 bases from J, leaving 9 bases between. The CDR3 consists of 13 residues.

This clonotype was seen only a few times. The chain links TRBV4-3 to TRBJ1-3; no reliable D call. V lost 4 bases to trimming and J lost 2 bases, with 9 bases between them. Germline CDR1 and CDR2: LGHNA and YSLEER. There are 14 residues in the CDR3. The CDR3: CASSPGSTGNTIYF. For the CDR3, the DNA is TGCGCCAGCAGCCCGGGCAGCACTGGAAACACCATATATTTT.

There are a few counts of this clonotype. The chain has TRBV7-6 and TRBJ2-3, with TRBD2 matching over 11 bases. The CDR3 is made up of 22 amino acids. V gave up 5 bases and J gave up 3 bases; unmatched junction bases: 25. Germline values: CDR1 SGHVS, CDR2 FNYEAQ. CDR3 loop: CASSLPSDPGTSGTLGTDTQYF. As DNA, the CDR3 is TGTGCCAGCAGCCTCCCCTCTGATCCCGGGACTAGCGGAACCCTTGGGACAGATACGCAGTATTTT.

V is TRBV18 and J is TRBJ2-1; 10 bases match TRBD2. CDR1 and CDR2 from the germline V gene are KGHSH and LQKENI. With 5 bases clipped from V and 2 bases from J, the junction kept 9 bases outside the gene matches. This CDR3 region has 17 residues. CDR3 sequence reads: CASSESGRAFTYNEQFF. CDR3 bases: TGTGCCAGCTCAGAGAGCGGGAGGGCCTTTACCTACAATGAGCAGTTCTTC.

This clonotype was counted between two and nine times. V and J are TRBV7-9 and TRBJ1-1; weak D call: TRBD1 (5 bases). CDR1 and CDR2 from the germline V gene are SEHNR and FQNEAQ (reference sequence). Trimming took 5 bases from V and 1 from J, leaving 14 bases between them. The CDR3 is 15 amino acids. CDR3 sequence reads: CASSPSRGWNTEAFF. The CDR3 DNA reads as TGTGCCAGCAGCCCTAGTCGGGGGTGGAACACTGAAGCTTTCTTT.

This chain connects TRBV6-2 or TRBV6-3 to TRBJ2-1; tentatively, D is TRBD2 (5 bases). Germline V gene lookup returns CDR1 MNHEY and CDR2 SVGEGT. Trimming took off 8 bases at V and 10 bases at J, with 24 bases between the two ends. This CDR3 comprises 15 residues. The CDR3 sequence: CASSPFMARGLEQFF. CDR3 bases: TGTGCCAGCTCCCCTTTTATGGCGAGAGGGTTAGAGCAGTTCTTC.

CDR3 region: CATSSPGQTQETQYF. The CDR3 DNA sequence: TGTGCCACCAGCAGCCCAGGACAGACTCAAGAGACCCAGTACTTC. The rearrangement uses TRBV15 and TRBJ2-5; D is possibly TRBD1 (6 bases). Trimming stripped 3 bases from V and 2 bases from J, with 13 bases between. The CDR3 is 15 residues long. Germline V lookup: CDR1 LNHNV, CDR2 YYDKDF (reference sequence).

The chain joins TRBV2 to TRBJ1-1, with D unresolved. CDR3 size: 12 residues. The V gene's germline CDR1 is SNHLY and CDR2 FYNNEI. Trimming left V 8 bases short and J 5 bases short, with 12 bases between. The CDR3 DNA sequence: TGTGCCAGCCGTCTGGGGAATACTGAAGCTTTCTTT. Translated: CASRLGNTEAFF. Supplemented by reference TRBV2 and TRBJ1-1, the full variable domain reads EPEVTQTPSHQVTQMGQEVILRCVPISNHLYFYWYRQILGQKVEFLVSFYNNEISEKSEIFDDQFSVERPDGSNFTLKIRSTKLEDSAMYFCASRLGNTEAFFGQGTRLTVV.

A remark on this clonotype: Given a much more abundant clone one base away, this may be a read error. This chain links TRBV7-1 with TRBJ2-1; TRBD2 agrees at 9 bases. TRBV7-1 is noted as an ORF with a role that remains uncertain. The CDR3 sequence is 18 residues long. Trimming removed 3 bases from V and 4 bases from J; junction bases left unmatched: 13. The CDR3: CASSSSSGIAGVYNEQFF. As DNA, the CDR3 is TGTGCCAGCAGCTCTTCTAGCGGGATAGCGGGAGTTTACAATGAGCAGTTCTTC.

This clonotype was found a few times. The chain couples TRBV7-8 to TRBJ1-2; D is ambiguous. From germline, CDR1 is SGHVS and CDR2 FQNEAQ. V lost 4 bases to trimming and J lost 7 bases, with 7 bases between them. This CDR3 comprises 11 residues. The CDR3 loop reads CASSSLGGYTF. CDR3 nucleotide sequence: TGTGCCAGCAGCTCCCTCGGTGGCTACACCTTC.

This clonotype appeared many times. The gene calls are TRBV5-1 and TRBJ2-1; D possibly corresponds to TRBD2 (6 bases). V was pared by 0 bases and J by 2 bases, with 9 bases between. The CDR3 covers 15 residues. Germline V CDR1 and CDR2: SGHRS, YFSETQ. The CDR3: CASSLVDYPYNEQFF. For the CDR3, the DNA is TGCGCCAGCAGCTTGGTGGACTACCCCTACAATGAGCAGTTCTTC.

The V gene is TRBV5-1, the J gene TRBJ2-7; D unresolved. This CDR3 comprises 9 residues. The V and J ends lost 5 bases and 7 bases respectively, with 4 bases between them. Germline V gene data show CDR1 as SGHRS and CDR2 as YFSETQ. This CDR3 is CASRVEQYF. In nucleotides, the CDR3 is TGCGCCAGCAGGGTGGAGCAGTACTTC. Drawing the rest from reference TRBV5-1 and TRBJ2-7, the complete variable domain is KAGVTQTPRYLIKTRGQQVTLSCSPISGHRSVSWYQQTPGQGLQFLFEYFSETQRNKGNFPGRFSGRQFSNSRSEMNVSTLELGDSALYLCASRVEQYFGPGTRLTVT.

V gene TRBV20-1 combines with J gene TRBJ1-5; D perhaps matches TRBD1 (6 bases). Trimming shortened V by 6 bases and J by 3 bases, and 18 bases separated the two germline ends. This CDR3 comprises 15 residues. Looked up from germline, CDR1 is DFQATT and CDR2 is SNEGSKA (reference sequence). The CDR3 region has the DNA TGCAGTGCCCGCCCGGGGGCAGGGCCCAATCAGCCCCAGCATTTT. Amino acids: CSARPGAGPNQPQHF.

This clonotype was seen only a few times. CDR3 loop: CASSLAGGRLFF. In nucleotides, the CDR3 is TGTGCCAGCAGCTTGGCCGGGGGGCGGCTCTTCTTC. The chain couples TRBV5-5 to TRBJ2-1; tentative D call: TRBD2 (7 bases). Looked up from germline, CDR1 is SGHKS and CDR2 is YYEKEE (reference sequence). V was trimmed by 0 bases and J by 16 bases, leaving 14 bases between them. There are 12 residues in the CDR3.

The chain couples TRBV5-1 to TRBJ1-4, with D unclear. The V end was cut by 0 bases, the J end by 4 bases, with 10 bases between. The CDR3 totals 15 residues. Per germline, CDR1 SGHRS and CDR2 YFSETQ. The CDR3 bases are TGCGCCAGCAGCTTGGTGCCCGGAGATAATGAAAAACTGTTTTTT. Translating it yields CASSLVPGDNEKLFF.

There are many counts of this clonotype. The chain carries TRBV9 and TRBJ1-1, with D possibly matching TRBD1 (5 bases). Germline V lookup: CDR1 SGDLS, CDR2 YYNGEE. With 4 bases removed from V and 1 base from J, the gap between germline ends came to 11 bases. The CDR3 is made up of 14 amino acids. CDR3 bases: TGTGCCAGCAGCCCAGGGTCAGGGAACACTGAAGCTTTCTTT. Translating it yields CASSPGSGNTEAFF.

The chain recombines TRBV7-9 with TRBJ1-1; D is uncertain. Germline-derived CDR1 and CDR2 are SEHNR and FQNEAQ (reference sequence). CDR3 length: 14 residues. V was clipped by 3 bases and J by 5 bases, with 13 bases between them. CDR3 amino acids: CASSLTNSNTEAFF. CDR3 coding DNA: TGTGCCAGCAGCTTGACCAACAGCAATACTGAAGCTTTCTTT.